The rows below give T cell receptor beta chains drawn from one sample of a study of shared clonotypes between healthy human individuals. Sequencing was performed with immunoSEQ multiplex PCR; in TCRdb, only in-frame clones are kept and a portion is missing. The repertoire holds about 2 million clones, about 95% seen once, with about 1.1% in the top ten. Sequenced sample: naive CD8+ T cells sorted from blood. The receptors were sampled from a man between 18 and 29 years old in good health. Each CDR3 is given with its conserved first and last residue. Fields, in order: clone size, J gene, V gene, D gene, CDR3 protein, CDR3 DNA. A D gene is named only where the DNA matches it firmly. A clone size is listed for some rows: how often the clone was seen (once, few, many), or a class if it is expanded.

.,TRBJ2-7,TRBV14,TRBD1,CASSQDGTVEQYF,TGTGCCAGCAGCCAAGATGGGACAGTCGAGCAGTACTTC
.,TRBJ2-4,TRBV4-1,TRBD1,CASSQETGTGGSAIQYF,TGCGCCAGCAGCCAAGAAACGGGGACAGGAGGGTCTGCCATTCAGTACTTC
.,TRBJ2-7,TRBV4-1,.,CASSQDPAGFTYEQYF,TGCGCCAGCAGCCAAGATCCGGCAGGATTCACCTACGAGCAGTACTTC
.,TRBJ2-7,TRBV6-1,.,CATQLGGIGPYEQYF,TGTGCCACCCAGCTTGGGGGAATTGGGCCATACGAGCAGTACTTC
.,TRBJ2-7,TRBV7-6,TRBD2,CASSPGAGSGSSYEQYF,TGTGCCAGCAGCCCTGGAGCAGGTAGCGGGAGCTCCTACGAGCAGTACTTC
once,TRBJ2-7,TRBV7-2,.,CASSLGNPGSSYEQYF,TGTGCCAGCAGCTTAGGTAACCCAGGAAGCTCCTACGAGCAGTACTTC
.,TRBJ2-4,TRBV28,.,CASSSPRVGDKNIQYF,TGTGCCAGCAGTTCCCCACGGGTCGGGGACAAAAACATTCAGTACTTC
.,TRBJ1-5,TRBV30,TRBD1,CAWSLGQSNQPQHF,TGTGCCTGGAGTTTGGGACAGAGCAATCAGCCCCAGCATTTT
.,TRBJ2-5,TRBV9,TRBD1,CASSVESWGQGTETQYF,TGTGCCAGCAGCGTAGAGTCTTGGGGACAGGGGACGGAGACCCAGTACTTC
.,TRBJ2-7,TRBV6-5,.,CASSSSTGYLVDEQYF,TGTGCCAGCAGTTCCTCCACAGGGTACCTAGTCGACGAGCAGTACTTC
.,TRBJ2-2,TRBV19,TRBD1,CASSIGTGVPGELFF,TGTGCCAGTAGTATAGGGACAGGGGTTCCCGGGGAGCTGTTTTTT
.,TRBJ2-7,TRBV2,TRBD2,CASRDPGLAGEQYF,TGTGCCAGCAGGGACCCGGGACTAGCAGGCGAGCAGTACTTC
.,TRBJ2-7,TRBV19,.,CASSIGTDYYEQYF,TGTGCCAGTAGTATAGGGACGGACTACTACGAGCAGTACTTC
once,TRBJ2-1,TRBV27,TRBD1,CASTATGDNEQFF,TGTGCCAGCACCGCGACAGGGGACAATGAGCAGTTCTTC
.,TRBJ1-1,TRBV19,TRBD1,CASSIGVGTGANTEAFF,TGTGCCAGTAGTATAGGAGTCGGGACAGGGGCGAACACTGAAGCTTTCTTT
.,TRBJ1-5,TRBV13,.,CASSSTGSGGSNQPQHF,TGTGCCAGCAGCTCAACAGGGAGCGGTGGGAGCAATCAGCCCCAGCATTTT
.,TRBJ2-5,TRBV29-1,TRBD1,CSVEYPLDRGRETQYF,TGCAGCGTTGAATACCCCCTCGACAGGGGGCGGGAGACCCAGTACTTC
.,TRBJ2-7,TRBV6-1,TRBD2,CASSEWTSVSYEQYF,TGTGCCAGCAGTGAATGGACTAGCGTATCCTACGAGCAGTACTTC
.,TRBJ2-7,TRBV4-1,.,CASSETHRSLREQYF,TGCGCCAGCAGCGAAACTCACAGGTCCCTACGGGAGCAGTACTTC
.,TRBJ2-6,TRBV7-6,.,CASSTTERSGANVLTF,TGTGCCAGCAGCACAACGGAGCGGTCTGGGGCCAACGTCCTGACTTTC
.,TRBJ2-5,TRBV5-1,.,CASSLETNQETQYF,TGCGCCAGCAGCTTGGAAACAAACCAAGAGACCCAGTACTTC
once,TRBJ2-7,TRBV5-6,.,CASSAGWGTNEQYF,TGTGCCAGCAGCGCGGGTTGGGGAACGAACGAGCAGTACTTC
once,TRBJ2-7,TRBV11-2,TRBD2,CASSWTSGRYEQYF,TGTGCCAGCAGCTGGACTAGCGGGAGATACGAGCAGTACTTC
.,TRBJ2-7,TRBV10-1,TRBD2,CASSEWGLAGDFYEQYF,TGCGCCAGCAGTGAGTGGGGACTAGCGGGGGACTTCTACGAGCAGTACTTC
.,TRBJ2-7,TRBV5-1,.,CASSFADSEQYF,TGCGCCAGCAGCTTTGCCGACTCCGAGCAGTACTTC
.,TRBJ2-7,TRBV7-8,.,CASSSIGAGEQYF,TGTGCCAGCAGCTCGATCGGGGCTGGGGAGCAGTACTTC
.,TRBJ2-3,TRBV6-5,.,CASSYSISPSTDTQYF,TGTGCCAGCAGTTACTCGATATCCCCGAGCACAGATACGCAGTATTTT
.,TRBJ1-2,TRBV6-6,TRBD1,CAIPAGQGAYGYTF,TGTGCCATACCCGCGGGACAGGGGGCGTATGGCTACACCTTC
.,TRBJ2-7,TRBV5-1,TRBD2,CASSFAGASEQYF,TGCGCCAGCAGCTTCGCGGGAGCATCCGAGCAGTACTTC
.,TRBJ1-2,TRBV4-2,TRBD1,CASSQARGDFPYYGYTF,TGTGCCAGCAGCCAAGCCAGGGGGGATTTCCCCTACTATGGCTACACCTTC
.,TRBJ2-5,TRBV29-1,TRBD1,CSVWTGRETQYF,TGCAGCGTTTGGACAGGGAGAGAGACCCAGTACTTC
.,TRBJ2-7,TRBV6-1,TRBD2,CASSGGHLTSGSPEQYF,TGTGCCAGCAGTGGTGGTCATTTGACTAGCGGGAGTCCCGAGCAGTACTTC
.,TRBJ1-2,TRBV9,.,CASTPTIDYGYTF,TGTGCCAGCACTCCGACAATCGACTATGGCTACACCTTC
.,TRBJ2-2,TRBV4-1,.,CASSQTENTGELFF,TGCGCCAGCAGCCAAACCGAGAACACCGGGGAGCTGTTTTTT
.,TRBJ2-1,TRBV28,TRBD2,CASSLGTSGGPGYNEQFF,TGTGCCAGCAGTTTAGGGACTAGCGGGGGGCCCGGTTACAATGAGCAGTTCTTC
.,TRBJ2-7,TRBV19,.,CASSGWGAAQQAYEQYF,TGTGCCAGTAGTGGGTGGGGGGCAGCGCAACAGGCCTACGAGCAGTACTTC
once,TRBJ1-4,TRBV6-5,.,CASSYNRNAEKLFF,TGTGCCAGCAGTTACAATAGGAATGCCGAAAAACTGTTTTTT
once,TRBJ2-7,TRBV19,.,CASSIDQFYEQYF,TGTGCCAGTAGTATAGATCAGTTTTACGAGCAGTACTTC
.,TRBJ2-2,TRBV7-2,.,CASSLPLRGLAIGELFF,TGTGCCAGCAGCTTACCCCTCCGGGGCCTTGCGATCGGGGAGCTGTTTTTT
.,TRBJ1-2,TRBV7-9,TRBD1,CASSEWTGYGYTF,TGTGCCAGCAGCGAATGGACAGGCTATGGCTACACCTTC
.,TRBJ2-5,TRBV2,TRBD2,CASSSGRLQETQYF,TGTGCCAGCAGTAGCGGGAGGCTCCAAGAGACCCAGTACTTC
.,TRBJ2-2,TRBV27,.,CASSPLGPKLFF,TGTGCCAGCAGTCCGCTCGGCCCAAAGCTGTTTTTT
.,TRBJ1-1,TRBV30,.,CAWSVLRNTEAFF,TGTGCCTGGAGTGTGCTCCGGAACACTGAAGCTTTCTTT
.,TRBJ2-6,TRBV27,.,CASSITGDSGANVLTF,TGTGCCAGCAGTATAACTGGGGACTCTGGGGCCAACGTCCTGACTTTC
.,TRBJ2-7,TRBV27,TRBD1,CASSVTTGPLYEQYF,TGTGCCAGCAGCGTCACGACAGGGCCGTTATACGAGCAGTACTTC
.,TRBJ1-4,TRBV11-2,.,CASSPVREKLFF,TGTGCCAGCAGCCCCGTGAGGGAAAAACTGTTTTTT
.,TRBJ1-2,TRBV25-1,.,CASSHTVQGALVSYTF,TGTGCCAGCAGCCACACTGTCCAGGGAGCCCTGGTTAGCTACACCTTC
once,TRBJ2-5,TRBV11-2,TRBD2,CASSLRPSGKETQYF,TGTGCCAGCAGCTTAAGGCCTAGCGGAAAAGAGACCCAGTACTTC
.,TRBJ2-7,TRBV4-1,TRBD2,CASSQDQGTLATYEQYF,TGCGCCAGCAGCCAAGATCAGGGTACACTAGCGACCTACGAGCAGTACTTC
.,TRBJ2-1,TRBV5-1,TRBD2,CARGEPGLGDNEQFF,TGCGCCAGAGGGGAACCGGGACTAGGGGACAATGAGCAGTTCTTC
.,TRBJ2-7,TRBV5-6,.,CASMDSLVYEQYF,TGTGCCAGCATGGACAGTCTAGTCTACGAGCAGTACTTC
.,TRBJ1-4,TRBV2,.,CASSEAGRLWPTNEKLFF,TGTGCCAGCAGTGAAGCGGGCAGGCTATGGCCCACTAATGAAAAACTGTTTTTT
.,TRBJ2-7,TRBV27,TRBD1,CASSRWTGYEQYF,TGTGCCAGCAGTCGGTGGACAGGCTACGAGCAGTACTTC
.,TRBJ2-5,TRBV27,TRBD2,CASSTSGGVFPGQETQYF,TGTGCCAGCAGTACTAGCGGGGGGGTGTTCCCCGGCCAAGAGACCCAGTACTTC
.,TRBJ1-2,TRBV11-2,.,CASSFEGLISPGYTF,TGTGCCAGCAGCTTTGAGGGGTTAATCTCTCCTGGCTACACCTTC
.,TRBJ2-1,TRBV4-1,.,CASSQVGLAYNEQFF,TGCGCCAGCAGCCAAGTGGGGCTAGCCTACAATGAGCAGTTCTTC